Listed here are 2 T cell receptor beta chains from one sample, sequenced in a study of regulatory T cells in long-lasting Graves disease. Arm-PCR of CDR3 regions and iRepertoire HTBI primers were used to build TCR beta libraries. TCRdb re-analysed the multiplex PCR reads in MiXCR, keeping a single row per CDR3 protein. Of fewer than 450,000 distinct CDR3 sequences detected, roughly 15% appear once; the ten largest clones hold 7.8%. Time point reported: newly diagnosed GD, antithyroid drugs for less than 3 months. Scientists built the TCR library using RNA that was extracted from PBMCs. These data are also associated with another study on T cells in Graves' hyperthyroidism and ophthalmopathy.

The specimen was peripheral blood mononuclear cells (PBMCs), collected at new diagnosis, from a patient treated with antithyroid drugs. These receptors were collected from a woman in her forties with Graves disease.

The table lists this clonotype with many counts. The chain employs TRBV27 and TRBJ2-5; TRBD2 matches 10 bases. Germline V CDR1 and CDR2: MNHEY, SMNVEV (reference sequence). The length of the CDR3 is 15 residues. The V segment lost 6 bases and the J segment 1 base; nucleotides outside the gene matches: 5. The CDR3 DNA reads as TGTGCCAGCAGCAGGACTAGCGGACCCCAAGAGACCCAGTACTTC. Encoded protein: CASSRTSGPQETQYF.

This clonotype was observed a handful of times. At one end the junction does not follow the germline gene, possibly because of a read error. The J gene is TRBJ1-2, the V gene TRBV6-5; perhaps TRBD1 as D (5 bases). The CDR3 contains 15 residues. Looked up from germline, CDR1 is MNHEY and CDR2 is SVGAGI. The CDR3, as DNA: TGCGCCAGCAGTTACGCCTCCCCAGGGAGCGATGGCTACACCTTC. Translation: CASSYASPGSDGYTF.